These T cell receptor beta chains were read from a single sample in a study of blood T cell repertoires in COVID-19. Libraries were prepared by immunoSEQ multiplex PCR; TCRdb keeps only in-frame clonotypes and omits some of them. The table includes 200,000 to 250,000 clones, roughly nine tenths detected once. The sequencing input was peripheral blood. The receptor source for this set is a woman between 45 and 60 years old with COVID-19, enrolled during active disease. Each CDR3 is given with its conserved first and last residue. Size is omitted from some rows. Given values are once, few, many or a class for expanded clones.

v_call	clone_size	cdr3_aa
TRBV11-2	-	CASSSKRGLGTDTQYF
TRBV19	-	CASNDRLRTEAFF
TRBV19	-	CASSMMGRAGNTIYF
TRBV19	-	CASRGGPELGGYTF
TRBV6-5	-	CASRAGAGNTIYF
TRBV19	-	CASSTPTGAGETQYF
TRBV2	-	CASSETSGGLLNTQYF
TRBV6-5	-	CASTSGSNQPQHF
TRBV7-2	once	CASSLAGEADYGYTF
TRBV7-2	-	CASSLARQNTEAFF
TRBV7-2	-	CASSPWTGQETQYF
TRBV3-1/TRBV3-2	-	CASSPPLGTANLTF
TRBV7-2	-	CASSLRQANLYGYTF
TRBV2	-	CASSQTGNSAEAFF
TRBV7-8	few	CASSYSSGGVNEQFF
TRBV4-3	-	CASSQTLQGTEAFF
TRBV24-1	-	CATSVQIYEQYF
TRBV15	-	CATSRARGPTEAFF
TRBV12-5	-	CASGLVPSTSGGATDTQYF
TRBV6-2/TRBV6-3	-	CASSLFGLAGGPVAQYF
TRBV2	-	CASSGRQNSPLHF
TRBV19	-	CASRMTGSSYNEQFF
TRBV7-6	-	CASSLGREGYGYTF
TRBV18	-	CASSPGTGGNQPQHF
TRBV4-3	-	CASSQRVLQGSNEKLFF
TRBV20-1	-	CSASHLAGGLDTQYF
TRBV5-1	-	CASSFSSENTEAFF
TRBV10-2	-	CASSENGQGYSPLHF